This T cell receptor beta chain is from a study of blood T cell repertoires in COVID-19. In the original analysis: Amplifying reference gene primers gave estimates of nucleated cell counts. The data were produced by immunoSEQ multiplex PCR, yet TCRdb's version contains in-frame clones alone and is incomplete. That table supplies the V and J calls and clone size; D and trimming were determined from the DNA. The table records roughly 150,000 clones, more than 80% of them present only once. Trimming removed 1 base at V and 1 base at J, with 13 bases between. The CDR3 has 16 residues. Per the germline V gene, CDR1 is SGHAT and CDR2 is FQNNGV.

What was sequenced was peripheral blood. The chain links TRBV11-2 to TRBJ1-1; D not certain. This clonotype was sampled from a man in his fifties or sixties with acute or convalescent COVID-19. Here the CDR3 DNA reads TGTGCCAGCAGCTTAGCTCCGCTGACTGGGAACACTGAAGCTTTCTTT. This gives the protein CASSLAPLTGNTEAFF.